This T cell receptor (beta chain) originates from a study of blood T cell repertoires in COVID-19 (dated by TCRdb to the early 2020s). As for the study more broadly: Samples covering the acute and convalescent phases of COVID-19 were provided by collaborators in the United States, Italy and Spain. Samples were obtained from the ongoing ImmuneRACE study (first 160 participants) and from 1,000 to 1,500 subjects provided by 6 global collaborators. Where HLA class I and class II types were available, the types were taken from metadata supplied by the sample provider, not from assay-based typing. A freely available public database, intended as a resource for researchers studying the immune response to SARS-CoV-2, is where the repertoires were released. The dataset comprised deeply sampled blood TCRbeta repertoires from subjects exposed to, actively infected with, or recovered from COVID-19. The material from the prospective study consisted of cDNA or gDNA derived from T cells, B-cell-depleted T cells, or PBMCs. The sample metadata nearly always contained a de-identified subject ID, COVID-19 status, age in years and sex.

In Seattle, one collaborating source enrolled patients while the infection was active and tracked those patients longitudinally over the course of disease. Each collaborating institution followed its own protocols to collect whole blood in K2EDTA tubes. For TCRbeta analysis, collaborators shipped samples as frozen whole blood, isolated PBMCs, or DNA extracted from either of those sample types. What the research found in general, with its limitations: The quantity of clinical and demographic metadata differed by source and by participant and was supplied without curation.

The CDR3 spans 17 residues, from the cysteine through the phenylalanine. Just the 51-base CDR3 DNA is kept, in frame starting at base 1. Relative to germline, V is 1 base shorter and J is 5 bases shorter, with 21 bases between their ends. From the germline V gene, CDR1 is KGHSH and CDR2 is LQKENI. Notes on this clone: The specificity of this receptor is unknown. No base qualities exist here, and no much larger clone lies one base off it.

TCRbeta CDR3 regions were amplified from genomic DNA by means of the immunoSEQ Assay, a bias-controlled multiplex PCR. On the authors' methods: Nucleated cell counts per sample were estimated from amplification of reference gene primers within the assay. To quantify the absolute abundance of each unique TCRbeta CDR3 rearrangement, sequence reads were collapsed and filtered. For each sample, productive Simpson clonality was calculated as the square root of Simpson's diversity index across productive rearrangements. TCRdb obtained this table from immuneACCESS and retained in-frame rearrangements with V and J assigned. These tables miss some clones; where compared with another copy, unresolved V genes account for less than half of the shortfall, and the remainder is unexplained. Clone size and the V and J calls come from that table; the DNA yielded D and trimming. A total of about 160,000 clones appear in this sample, approximately 92% of them only once. The top ten clones comprise around 4.6% of the sample.

The sequence is built from TRBV18 and TRBJ2-7; the best D guess is TRBD1, with 5 bases matching. Sequenced: peripheral blood. The sequence derives from a young man with COVID-19, enrolled during active disease. Here the CDR3 is given as CASSPRTFLGQSDEQYF. Read as DNA, the sequence is TGTGCCAGCTCACCACGGACATTCCTTGGGCAGTCCGACGAGCAGTACTTC.